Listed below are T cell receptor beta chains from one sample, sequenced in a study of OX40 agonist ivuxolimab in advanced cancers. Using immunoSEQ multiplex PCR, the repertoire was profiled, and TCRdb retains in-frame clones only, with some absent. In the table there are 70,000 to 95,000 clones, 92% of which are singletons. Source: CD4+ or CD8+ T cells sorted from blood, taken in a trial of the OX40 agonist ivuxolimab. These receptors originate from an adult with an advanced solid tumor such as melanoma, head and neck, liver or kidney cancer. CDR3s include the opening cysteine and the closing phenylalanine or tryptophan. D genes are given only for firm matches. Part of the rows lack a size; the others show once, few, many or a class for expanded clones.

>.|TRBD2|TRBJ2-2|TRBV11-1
CASSFSGGDTGELFF
TGTGCCAGCAGCTTTAGCGGGGGGGACACCGGGGAGCTGTTTTTT
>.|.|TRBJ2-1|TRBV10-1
CASSERQVIYNEQFF
TGCGCCAGCAGTGAGAGACAGGTTATCTACAATGAGCAGTTCTTC
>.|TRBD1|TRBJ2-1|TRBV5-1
CASSLGGQGAYNEQFF
TGCGCCAGCAGCTTGGGGGGACAGGGGGCCTACAATGAGCAGTTCTTC
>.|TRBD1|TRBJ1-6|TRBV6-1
CASSEAAQGVGSPLHF
TGTGCCAGCAGTGAAGCGGCACAGGGGGTCGGTTCACCCCTCCACTTT
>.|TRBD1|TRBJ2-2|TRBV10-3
CAIRGQGNTGELFF
TGTGCCATCAGAGGACAGGGAAACACCGGGGAGCTGTTTTTT
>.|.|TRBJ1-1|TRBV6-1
CASSEGLDSWTEAFF
TGTGCCAGCAGTGAAGGGTTAGACTCTTGGACTGAAGCTTTCTTT
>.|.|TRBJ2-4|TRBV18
CASSPVLTENIQYF
TGTGCCAGCTCACCAGTCTTGACTGAAAACATTCAGTACTTC
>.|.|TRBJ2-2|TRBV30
CAWRPRVTGELFF
TGTGCCTGGAGGCCAAGGGTGACCGGGGAGCTGTTTTTT
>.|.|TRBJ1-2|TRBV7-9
CASSSTGLQRNYGYTF
TGTGCCAGCAGCTCGACGGGACTCCAAAGAAACTATGGCTACACCTTC
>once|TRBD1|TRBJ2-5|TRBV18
CASSPTGQGEEQYF
TGTGCCAGCTCACCAACTGGACAGGGCGAGGAGCAGTACTTC
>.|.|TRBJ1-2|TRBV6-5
CASTDQGHYGYTF
TGTGCCAGCACCGATCAGGGTCACTATGGCTACACCTTC
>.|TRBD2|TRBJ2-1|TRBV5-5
CASRNRVGGTSGSSEQFF
TGTGCCAGCAGGAACCGGGTGGGCGGGACTAGCGGGAGTAGTGAGCAGTTCTTC
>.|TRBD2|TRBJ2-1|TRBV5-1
CASSLAGETYNEQFF
TGCGCCAGCAGCTTAGCGGGAGAAACATACAATGAGCAGTTCTTC
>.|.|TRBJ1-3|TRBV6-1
CASSWGAGNTIYF
TGTGCCAGCAGCTGGGGAGCAGGAAACACCATATATTTT
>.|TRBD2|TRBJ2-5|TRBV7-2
CASSREAEETQYF
TGTGCCAGCAGCCGGGAGGCAGAAGAGACCCAGTACTTC
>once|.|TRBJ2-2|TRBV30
CAWCKNTGELFF
TGTGCCTGGTGCAAGAACACCGGGGAGCTGTTTTTT
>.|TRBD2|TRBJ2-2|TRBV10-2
CASSPTGGRAGTGELFF
TGCGCCAGCAGCCCAACCGGCGGGAGGGCGGGCACCGGGGAGCTGTTTTTT
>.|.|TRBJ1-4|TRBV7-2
CASSIGPATNEKLFF
TGTGCCAGCAGCATTGGACCTGCAACTAATGAAAAACTGTTTTTT
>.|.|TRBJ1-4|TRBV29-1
CSVQGSNEKLFF
TGCAGCGTTCAGGGGTCTAATGAAAAACTGTTTTTT
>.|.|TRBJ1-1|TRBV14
CASSLGDVEAFF
TGTGCCAGCAGCCTCGGGGACGTTGAAGCTTTCTTT
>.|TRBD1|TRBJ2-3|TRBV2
CASRAGTAGTDTQYF
TGTGCCAGCAGGGCAGGGACAGCTGGCACAGATACGCAGTATTTT
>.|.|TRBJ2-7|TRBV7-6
CASSRPGESRQYF
TGTGCCAGCAGCCGGCCGGGAGAAAGCCGCCAGTACTTC
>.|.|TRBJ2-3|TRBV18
CASSPDPGDTQYF
TGTGCCAGCTCTCCGGACCCCGGGGATACGCAGTATTTT
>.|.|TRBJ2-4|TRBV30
CAWSQGPMNIQYF
TGTGCCTGGAGTCAAGGGCCAATGAACATTCAGTACTTC
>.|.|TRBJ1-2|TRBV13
CASSFPGTDLYGYTF
TGTGCCAGCAGCTTCCCCGGGACGGATCTATATGGCTACACCTTC
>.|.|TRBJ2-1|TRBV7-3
CASSLMEGGEQFF
TGTGCCAGCAGCTTAATGGAAGGGGGTGAGCAGTTCTTC
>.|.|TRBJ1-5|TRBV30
CAWSAGLDQPQHF
TGTGCCTGGAGTGCTGGGCTCGATCAGCCCCAGCATTTT
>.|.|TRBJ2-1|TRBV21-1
CASSQPWDSMSEQFF
TGTGCCAGCAGCCAGCCTTGGGACTCTATGTCTGAGCAGTTCTTC
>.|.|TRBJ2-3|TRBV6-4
CASSDMGGSGTDTQYF
TGTGCCAGCAGTGACATGGGGGGCAGTGGCACAGATACGCAGTATTTT
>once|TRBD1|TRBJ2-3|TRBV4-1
CASSQGTGVDTQYF
TGCGCCAGCAGCCAAGGAACAGGGGTGGATACGCAGTATTTT
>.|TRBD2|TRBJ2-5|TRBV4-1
CASSILFVARGRETQYF
TGCGCCAGCAGCATTCTTTTTGTAGCGCGGGGGAGGGAGACCCAGTACTTC
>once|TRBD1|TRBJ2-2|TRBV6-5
CASSYSQGANTGELFF
TGTGCCAGCAGTTACTCGCAGGGGGCGAACACCGGGGAGCTGTTTTTT
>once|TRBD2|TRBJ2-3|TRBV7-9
CASSPGTSGRSDTQYF
TGTGCCAGCAGCCCCGGGACTAGCGGGAGGTCAGATACGCAGTATTTT
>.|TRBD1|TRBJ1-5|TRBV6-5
CASSRQGGQPQHF
TGTGCCAGCAGTCGACAGGGCGGCCAGCCCCAGCATTTT
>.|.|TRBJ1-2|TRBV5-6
CASSVSQANYGYTF
TGTGCCAGCAGCGTTAGCCAGGCAAACTATGGCTACACCTTC
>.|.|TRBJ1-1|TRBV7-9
CASSLNTEAFF
TGTGCCAGCAGCTTGAACACTGAAGCTTTCTTT
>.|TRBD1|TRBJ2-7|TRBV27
CASSFQGAKSYEQYF
TGTGCCAGCAGTTTTCAGGGGGCAAAGTCCTACGAGCAGTACTTC
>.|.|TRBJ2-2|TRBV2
CASRGRGSDTGELFF
TGTGCCAGCAGGGGAAGGGGGTCCGACACCGGGGAGCTGTTTTTT
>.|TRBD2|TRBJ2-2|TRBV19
CATSSGGLRGGELFF
TGTGCCACCTCTAGCGGGGGGCTCCGGGGCGGGGAGCTGTTTTTT
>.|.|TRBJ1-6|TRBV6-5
CASSYNRGSPLHF
TGTGCCAGCAGTTACAATCGGGGTTCACCCCTCCACTTT
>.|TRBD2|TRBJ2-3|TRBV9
CASSVAASGRIRTDTQYF
TGTGCCAGCAGCGTAGCGGCTAGCGGGAGGATTAGGACAGATACGCAGTATTTT